A single sample gave rise to the 13 T cell receptor beta chains below, sequenced in a study of spatial heterogeneity in lung cancer. Time point given: sample taken at primary tumor resection. TCRdb re-analysed the 5' RACE reads in MiXCR, keeping a single row per CDR3 protein. The table lists around 2,900 distinct CDR3 sequences, around 6.6% of them singletons. The sample here was normal lung tissue next to the tumor, taken at surgery. The receptors come from a male donor with early-stage non-small cell lung cancer.

By sample share, this clonotype is medium-sized (0.01 to 0.1%). The chain uses TRBV5-4 and TRBJ1-1, with D maybe TRBD1 (5 bases). Germline V gives CDR1 SGHNT, CDR2 YYREEE (reference sequence). The CDR3 sequence is 15 residues long. Trimming shortened V by 4 bases and J by 10 bases, and 23 bases separated the two germline ends. The CDR3 DNA reads as TGTGCCAGCAGCCTGGGAGGTAGAGGGACCGCTGGAGCTTTCTTT. Its translation is CASSLGGRGTAGAFF.

In this sample, this clonotype turned up many times. V and J are TRBV12-3 or TRBV12-4 and TRBJ2-5, with 12 bases identical to TRBD2. CDR3 size: 17 residues. The junction had 10 bases not matched to a gene; V was cut back by 3 bases and J by 5 bases. CDR3 loop: CASSLILAGGPGETQYF. In DNA, the CDR3 is TGTGCCAGCAGTTTGATCCTAGCGGGGGGGCCGGGTGAGACCCAGTACTTC.

Relative to its sample, this clonotype is medium-sized. This sequence joins TRBV11-2 and TRBJ2-1, with 11 bases lining up with TRBD2. CDR3 length equals 16 residues. Germline V gene data show CDR1 as SGHAT and CDR2 as FQNNGV. With V trimmed by 5 bases and J by 2 bases, 5 bases remained unmatched. The CDR3 protein is CASSDSSGGAYNEQFF. The CDR3 bases are TGTGCCAGCAGCGACAGTAGCGGGGGGGCCTACAATGAGCAGTTCTTC.

This clonotype was observed many times. The V call is TRBV6-1, the J call TRBJ2-5; 11 bases fit TRBD2. The CDR3 loop spans 16 amino acids. Germline loops: CDR1 MNHNS, CDR2 SASEGT. The V segment lost 10 bases and the J segment 2 bases; nucleotides outside the gene matches: 12. This chain's CDR3 is CATRARPSGGQETQYF. DNA for the CDR3: TGTGCCACCAGAGCGCGCCCTAGCGGGGGGCAAGAGACCCAGTACTTC.

By share of the sample, this clonotype is medium-sized. The gene calls are TRBV5-6 and TRBJ2-3; no clear D. V lost 0 bases and J 6 bases, leaving 5 bases between the germline ends. CDR3 length: 12 amino acids. Germline V gene lookup returns CDR1 SGHDT and CDR2 YYEEEE. CDR3 coding DNA: TGTGCCAGCAGCTTGGAGACGGATACGCAGTATTTT. Its protein is CASSLETDTQYF.

The chain employs TRBV7-6 and TRBJ2-7, with D perhaps TRBD1 or TRBD2 (5 bases each). Per germline, CDR1 SGHVS and CDR2 FNYEAQ. The CDR3 length is 13 residues. Trimming shortened V by 5 bases and J by 3 bases, and 11 bases separated the two germline ends. The CDR3 bases are TGTGCCAGCAGCCCGGGACCGAACTACGAGCAGTACTTC. Encoded protein: CASSPGPNYEQYF. Variable domain in full (rest from reference TRBV7-6 and TRBJ2-7): GAGVSQSPRYKVTKRGQDVALRCDPISGHVSLYWYRQALGQGPEFLTYFNYEAQQDKSGLPNDRFSAERPEGSISTLTIQRTEQRDSAMYRCASSPGPNYEQYFGPGTRLTVT.

Within the sample, this clonotype is medium-sized. CDR3 DNA: TGTGCCAGCAGTTTCTCCGGGGGGGGACGATACAATGAGCAGTTCTTC. This translates into CASSFSGGGRYNEQFF. The V and J genes are TRBV28 and TRBJ2-1, with 8 bases matching TRBD2. CDR3 length: 16 residues. Trimming cost V 3 bases and J 4 bases; bases outside gene matches: 8. Germline V CDR1 and CDR2: MDHEN, SYDVKM.

This clonotype has just a few counts. The chain has TRBV20-1 and TRBJ2-1, with D unclear. The CDR3 has 15 amino acids. Germline V lookup: CDR1 DFQATT, CDR2 SNEGSKA (reference sequence). For the CDR3, the DNA is TGCAGCTACCCGGTAGGCCCTACCAACTACAATGAGCAGTTCTTC. It encodes CSYPVGPTNYNEQFF.

Ten or more counts support this clonotype. The chain uses TRBV7-2 and TRBJ2-3; no definite D call. Germline V gene data show CDR1 as SGHTA and CDR2 as FQGNSA. Trimming shortened V by 5 bases and J by 1 base, and 4 bases separated the two germline ends. CDR3 length: 12 residues. CDR3 sequence: CASSPRTDTQYF. For the CDR3, the DNA is TGTGCCAGCAGCCCCCGCACAGATACGCAGTATTTT.

This clonotype is medium-sized within its sample. The gene calls are TRBV6-5 and TRBJ1-6, with TRBD1 matching 7 bases. With V trimmed by 4 bases and J by 7 bases, 7 bases remained unmatched. The CDR3 has 15 residues. Germline values: CDR1 MNHEY, CDR2 SVGAGI. CDR3 in amino acids: CASSSGTEVNSPLHF. DNA of the CDR3: TGTGCCAGCAGTTCCGGGACAGAAGTGAATTCACCCCTCCACTTT.

This clonotype is categorized as medium-sized. The gene calls are TRBV13 and TRBJ1-2; D not certain. The CDR3 covers 14 residues. The germline CDR1 and CDR2 sequences are PRHDT and FYEKMQ (reference sequence). Trimming removed 5 bases at V and 4 bases at J, with 14 bases between. The CDR3, as DNA: TGTGCCAGCAGCCCTCAGACATTTCTCTATGGCTACACCTTC. Translating gives CASSPQTFLYGYTF.

This clonotype was detected many times. This may be a read error: a much more frequent sequence differs by one nucleotide. The chain links TRBV9 to TRBJ2-3, with 7 bases fitting TRBD1. The CDR3 is 15 residues long. CDR1 and CDR2 from the germline V gene are SGDLS and YYNGEE. The CDR3 loop reads CVSSDRDRSTDTQYF. CDR3 nucleotide sequence: TGTGTCAGCAGCGACCGGGACAGAAGCACAGATACGCAGTATTTT.

In its sample, this clonotype is medium-sized. The chain uses TRBV27 and TRBJ1-5; 8 bases agree with TRBD1. CDR3 length: 16 amino acids. Germline values: CDR1 MNHEY, CDR2 SMNVEV (reference sequence). Trimming cost V 5 bases and J 4 bases; bases outside gene matches: 10. The CDR3 is CASSRLGQDFNQPQHF. The CDR3 coding sequence is TGTGCCAGCAGTCGATTGGGACAGGATTTTAATCAGCCCCAGCATTTT.